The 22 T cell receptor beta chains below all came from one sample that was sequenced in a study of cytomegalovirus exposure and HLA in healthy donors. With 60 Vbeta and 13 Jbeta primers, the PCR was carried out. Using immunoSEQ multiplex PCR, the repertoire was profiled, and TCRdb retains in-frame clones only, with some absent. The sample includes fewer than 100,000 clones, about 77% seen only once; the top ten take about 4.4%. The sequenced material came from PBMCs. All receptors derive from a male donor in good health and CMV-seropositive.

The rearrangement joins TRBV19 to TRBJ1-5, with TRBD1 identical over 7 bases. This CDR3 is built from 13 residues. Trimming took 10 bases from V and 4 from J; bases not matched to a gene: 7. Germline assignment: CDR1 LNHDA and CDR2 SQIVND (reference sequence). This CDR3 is CATNDRENQPQHF. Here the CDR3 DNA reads TGTGCCACTAACGACAGGGAGAATCAGCCCCAGCATTTT.

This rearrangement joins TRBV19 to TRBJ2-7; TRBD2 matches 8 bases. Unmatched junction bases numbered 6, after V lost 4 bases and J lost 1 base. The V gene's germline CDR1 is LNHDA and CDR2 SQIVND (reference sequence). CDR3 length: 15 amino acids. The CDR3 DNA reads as TGTGCCAGTAGTACCTTTTCGGGAGGGTCCTACGAGCAGTACTTC. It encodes CASSTFSGGSYEQYF.

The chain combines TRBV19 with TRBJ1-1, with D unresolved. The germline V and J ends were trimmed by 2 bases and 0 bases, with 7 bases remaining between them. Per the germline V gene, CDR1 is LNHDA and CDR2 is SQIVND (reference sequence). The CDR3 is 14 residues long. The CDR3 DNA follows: TGTGCCAGTAGTATACGTACACTGAACACTGAAGCTTTCTTT. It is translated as CASSIRTLNTEAFF.

CDR3 bases: TGTGCCAGTAGCTGGTCCGCCGGGAATGAGCAGTTCTTC. Protein sequence: CASSWSAGNEQFF. The chain uses TRBV19 and TRBJ2-1; D gene ambiguous. The length of the CDR3 is 13 residues. Trimming removed 6 bases from V and 7 bases from J, with 13 bases in between. Germline CDR1 and CDR2: LNHDA and SQIVND (reference sequence).

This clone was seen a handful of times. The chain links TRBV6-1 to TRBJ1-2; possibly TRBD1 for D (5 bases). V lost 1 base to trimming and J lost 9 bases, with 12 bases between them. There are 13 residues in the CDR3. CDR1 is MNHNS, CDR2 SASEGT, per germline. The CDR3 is CASSEDNRFSYTF. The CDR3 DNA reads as TGTGCCAGCAGTGAAGACAACAGGTTCAGCTACACCTTC.

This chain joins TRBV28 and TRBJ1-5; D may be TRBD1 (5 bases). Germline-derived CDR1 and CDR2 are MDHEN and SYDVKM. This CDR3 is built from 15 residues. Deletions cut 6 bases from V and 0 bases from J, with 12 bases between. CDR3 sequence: CASSKVGDSNQPQHF. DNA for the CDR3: TGTGCCAGCAGCAAAGTAGGGGATAGCAATCAGCCCCAGCATTTT. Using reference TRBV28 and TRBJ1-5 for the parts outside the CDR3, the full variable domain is DVKVTQSSRYLVKRTGEKVFLECVQDMDHENMFWYRQDPGLGLRLIYFSYDVKMKEKGDIPEGYSVSREKKERFSLILESASTNQTSMYLCASSKVGDSNQPQHFGDGTRLSIL.

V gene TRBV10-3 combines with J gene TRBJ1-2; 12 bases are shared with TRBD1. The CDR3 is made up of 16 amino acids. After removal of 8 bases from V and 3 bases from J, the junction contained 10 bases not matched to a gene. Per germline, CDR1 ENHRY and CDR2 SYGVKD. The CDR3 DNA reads TGTGCCATCTCTACCGGGACAGGGGGCGCGGACTATGGCTACACCTTC. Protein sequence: CAISTGTGGADYGYTF.

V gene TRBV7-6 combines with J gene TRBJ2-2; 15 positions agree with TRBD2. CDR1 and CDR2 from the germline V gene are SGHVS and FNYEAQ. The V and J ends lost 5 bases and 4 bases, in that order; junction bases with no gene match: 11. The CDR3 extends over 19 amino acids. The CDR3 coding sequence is TGTGCCAGCAGCAAGTGGACTAGCGGGAGGGAGCGGTCCACCGGGGAGCTGTTTTTT. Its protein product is CASSKWTSGRERSTGELFF.

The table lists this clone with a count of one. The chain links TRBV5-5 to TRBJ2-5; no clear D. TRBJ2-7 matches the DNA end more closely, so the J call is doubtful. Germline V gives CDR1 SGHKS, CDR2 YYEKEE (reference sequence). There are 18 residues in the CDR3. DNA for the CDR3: TGTGCCAGCAGCCCCCACTTGGGCATCGCTAAGAATTCCTACGAGCAGTACTTC. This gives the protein CASSPHLGIAKNSYEQYF.

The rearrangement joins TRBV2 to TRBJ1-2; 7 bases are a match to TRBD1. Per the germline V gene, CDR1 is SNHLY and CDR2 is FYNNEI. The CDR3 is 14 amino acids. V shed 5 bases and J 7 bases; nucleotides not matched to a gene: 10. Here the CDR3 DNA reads TGTGCCAGCAGTACAGGGACAGCTGTTTTTGGCTACACCTTC. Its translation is CASSTGTAVFGYTF. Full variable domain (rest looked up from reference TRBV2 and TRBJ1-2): EPEVTQTPSHQVTQMGQEVILRCVPISNHLYFYWYRQILGQKVEFLVSFYNNEISEKSEIFDDQFSVERPDGSNFTLKIRSTKLEDSAMYFCASSTGTAVFGYTFGSGTRLTVV.

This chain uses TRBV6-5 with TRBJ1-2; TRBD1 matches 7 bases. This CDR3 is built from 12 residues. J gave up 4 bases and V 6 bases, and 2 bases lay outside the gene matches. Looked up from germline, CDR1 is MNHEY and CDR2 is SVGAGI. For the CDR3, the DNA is TGTGCCAGCAGAGCAGGGGGCTATGGCTACACCTTC. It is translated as CASRAGGYGYTF.

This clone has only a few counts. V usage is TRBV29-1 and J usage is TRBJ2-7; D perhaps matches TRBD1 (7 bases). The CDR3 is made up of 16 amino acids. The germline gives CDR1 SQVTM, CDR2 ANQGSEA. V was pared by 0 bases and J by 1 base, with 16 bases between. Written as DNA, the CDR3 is TGCAGCGTTGAAGACCCATCGACAGGGAGGTCCTACGAGCAGTACTTC. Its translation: CSVEDPSTGRSYEQYF.

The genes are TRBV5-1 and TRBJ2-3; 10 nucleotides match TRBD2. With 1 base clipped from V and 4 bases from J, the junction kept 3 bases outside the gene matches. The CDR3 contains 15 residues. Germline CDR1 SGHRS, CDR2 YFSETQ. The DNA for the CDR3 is TGCGCCAGCAGCTTGTCAGCGGGAGGGGCAGATACGCAGTATTTT. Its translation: CASSLSAGGADTQYF.

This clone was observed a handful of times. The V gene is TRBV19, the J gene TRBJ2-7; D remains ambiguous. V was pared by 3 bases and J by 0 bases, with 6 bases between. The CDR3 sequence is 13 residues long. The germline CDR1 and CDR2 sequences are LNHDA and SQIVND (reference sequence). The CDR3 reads CASSISISYEQYF. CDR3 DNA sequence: TGTGCCAGTAGTATCTCTATCTCCTACGAGCAGTACTTC.

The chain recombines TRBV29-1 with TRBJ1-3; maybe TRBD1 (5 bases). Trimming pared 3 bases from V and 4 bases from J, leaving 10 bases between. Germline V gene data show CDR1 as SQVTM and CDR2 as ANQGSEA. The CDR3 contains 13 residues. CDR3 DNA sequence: TGCAGCGTTGATTCAGGGTCGGGAAACACCATATATTTT. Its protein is CSVDSGSGNTIYF.

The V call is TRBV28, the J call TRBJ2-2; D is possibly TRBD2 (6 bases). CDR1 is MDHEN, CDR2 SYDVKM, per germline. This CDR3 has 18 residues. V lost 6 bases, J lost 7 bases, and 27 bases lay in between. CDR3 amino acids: CASSATKHRLVWVGELFF. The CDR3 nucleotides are TGTGCCAGCAGCGCCACAAAACATCGACTAGTTTGGGTCGGGGAGCTGTTTTTT.

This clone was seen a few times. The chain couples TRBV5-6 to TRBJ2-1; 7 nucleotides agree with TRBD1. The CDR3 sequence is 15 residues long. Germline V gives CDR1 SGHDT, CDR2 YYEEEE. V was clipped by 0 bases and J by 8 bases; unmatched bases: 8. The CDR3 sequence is CASSLADREFDEQFF. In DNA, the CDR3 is TGTGCCAGCAGCTTGGCTGACAGGGAATTTGATGAGCAGTTCTTC. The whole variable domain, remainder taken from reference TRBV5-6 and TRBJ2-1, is DAGVTQSPTHLIKTRGQQVTLRCSPKSGHDTVSWYQQALGQGPQFIFQYYEEEERQRGNFPDRFSGHQFPNYSSELNVNALLLGDSALYLCASSLADREFDEQFFGPGTRLTVL.

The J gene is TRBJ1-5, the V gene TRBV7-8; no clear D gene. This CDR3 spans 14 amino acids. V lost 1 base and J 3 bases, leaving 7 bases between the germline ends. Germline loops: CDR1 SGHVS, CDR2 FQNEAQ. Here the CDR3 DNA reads TGTGCCAGCAGCTTAGAGAGAATCAATCAGCCCCAGCATTTT. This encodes CASSLERINQPQHF.

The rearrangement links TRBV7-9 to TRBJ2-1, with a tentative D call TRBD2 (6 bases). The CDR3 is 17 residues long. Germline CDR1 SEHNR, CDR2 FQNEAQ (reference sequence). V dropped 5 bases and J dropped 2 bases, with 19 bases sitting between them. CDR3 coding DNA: TGTGCCAGCAGCCCAGAGGGGCGGACTACTCCCTACAATGAGCAGTTCTTC. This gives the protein CASSPEGRTTPYNEQFF.

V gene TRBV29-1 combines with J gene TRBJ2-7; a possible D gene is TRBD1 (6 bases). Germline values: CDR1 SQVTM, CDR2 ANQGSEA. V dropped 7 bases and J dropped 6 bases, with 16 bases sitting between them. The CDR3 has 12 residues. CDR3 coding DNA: TGCAGCGGTACCACAGGGATCAGCGAGCAGTACTTC. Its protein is CSGTTGISEQYF.

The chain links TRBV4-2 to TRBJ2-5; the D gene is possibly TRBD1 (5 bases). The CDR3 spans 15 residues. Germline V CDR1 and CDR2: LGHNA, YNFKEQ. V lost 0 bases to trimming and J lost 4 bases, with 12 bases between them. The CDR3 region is CASSQEGQTRETQYF. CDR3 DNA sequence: TGTGCCAGCAGCCAAGAAGGACAAACGAGAGAGACCCAGTACTTC.

Here the CDR3 reads CASRAGGTGDIKLFF. The CDR3 DNA follows: TGTGCCAGCAGGGCAGGGGGGACAGGGGATATAAAACTGTTTTTT. This chain joins TRBV6-5 and TRBJ1-4; TRBD1 aligns across 10 bases. Germline V lookup: CDR1 MNHEY, CDR2 SVGAGI. Trimming removed 6 bases from V and 10 bases from J; junction bases left unmatched: 11. The CDR3 is made up of 15 amino acids.